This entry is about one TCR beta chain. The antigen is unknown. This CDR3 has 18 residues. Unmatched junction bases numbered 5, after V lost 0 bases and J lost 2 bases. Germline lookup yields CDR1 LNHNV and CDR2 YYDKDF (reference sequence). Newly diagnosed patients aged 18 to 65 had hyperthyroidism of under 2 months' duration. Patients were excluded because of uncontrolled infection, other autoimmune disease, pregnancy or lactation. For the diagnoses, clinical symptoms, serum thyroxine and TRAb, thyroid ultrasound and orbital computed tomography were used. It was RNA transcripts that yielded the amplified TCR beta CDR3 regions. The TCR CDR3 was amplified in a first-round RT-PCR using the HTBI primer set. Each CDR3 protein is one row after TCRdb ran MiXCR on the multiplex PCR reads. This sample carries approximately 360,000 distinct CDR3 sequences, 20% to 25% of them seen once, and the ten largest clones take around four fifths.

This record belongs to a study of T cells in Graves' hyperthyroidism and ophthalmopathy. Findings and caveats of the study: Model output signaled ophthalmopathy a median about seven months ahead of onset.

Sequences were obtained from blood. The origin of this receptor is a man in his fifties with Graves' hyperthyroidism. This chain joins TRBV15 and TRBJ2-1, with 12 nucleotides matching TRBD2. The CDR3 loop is CATSRDPRTSGAYNEQFF. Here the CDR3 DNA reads TGTGCCACCAGCAGAGATCCCAGGACTAGCGGGGCCTACAATGAGCAGTTCTTC.